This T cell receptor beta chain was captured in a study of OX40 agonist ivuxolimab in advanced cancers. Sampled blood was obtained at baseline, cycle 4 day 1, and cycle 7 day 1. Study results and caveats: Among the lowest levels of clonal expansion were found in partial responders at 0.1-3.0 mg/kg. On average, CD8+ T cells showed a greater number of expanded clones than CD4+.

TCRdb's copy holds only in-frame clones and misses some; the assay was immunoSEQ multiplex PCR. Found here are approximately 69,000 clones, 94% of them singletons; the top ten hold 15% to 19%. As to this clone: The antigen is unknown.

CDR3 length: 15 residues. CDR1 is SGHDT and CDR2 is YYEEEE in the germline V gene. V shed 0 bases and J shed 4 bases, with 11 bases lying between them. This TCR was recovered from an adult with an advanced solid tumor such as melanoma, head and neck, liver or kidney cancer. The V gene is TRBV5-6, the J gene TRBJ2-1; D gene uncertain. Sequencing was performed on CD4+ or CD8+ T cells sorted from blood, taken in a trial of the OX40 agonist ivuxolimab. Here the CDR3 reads CASSLEGEVYNEQFF. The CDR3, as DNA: TGTGCCAGCAGCTTGGAGGGTGAGGTATACAATGAGCAGTTCTTC.